This is a list of T cell receptor beta chains from one sample in a study of identical twins. Each CDR3 protein is one row after TCRdb ran MiXCR on the 5' RACE reads. Counted here are 470,000 or so distinct CDR3 sequences, approximately 24% occurring once; the ten biggest clones make up 2.9%. In addition, the sample was reused for a study of T cells expressing NK-cell markers.

The sample comprised CD4+ T cells sorted from blood. The source is a woman between 18 and 30 years old in good health. The CDR3 runs from the conserved cysteine through the conserved F or W. D genes are given only for firm matches. Clone sizes are given selectively: once, few, many, or a class where the clone is expanded.

abundance: few
v_gene: TRBV5-1
j_gene: TRBJ2-7
d_gene: TRBD2
CDR3aa: CASSFSAGGGYEQYF
CDR3nt: TGCGCCAGCAGCTTCTCGGCGGGAGGAGGGTACGAGCAGTACTTC

abundance: NA
v_gene: TRBV20-1
j_gene: TRBJ2-3
d_gene: TRBD2
CDR3aa: CSAPPTLAGADTQYF
CDR3nt: TGCAGTGCTCCACCGACGCTAGCGGGGGCAGATACGCAGTATTTT

abundance: NA
v_gene: TRBV6-1
j_gene: TRBJ1-2
d_gene: TRBD1
CDR3aa: CASSEIGQGANLRGYTF
CDR3nt: TGTGCCAGCAGTGAAATCGGACAGGGGGCCAACTTGCGAGGCTACACCTTC

abundance: few
v_gene: TRBV5-1
j_gene: TRBJ2-1
d_gene: NA
CDR3aa: CASSLVTTLAYNEQFF
CDR3nt: TGCGCCAGCAGCTTGGTGACTACCCTAGCCTACAATGAGCAGTTCTTC

abundance: NA
v_gene: TRBV7-3
j_gene: TRBJ2-5
d_gene: TRBD2
CDR3aa: CASSTSRAGGQETQYF
CDR3nt: TGTGCCAGCAGCACCTCGCGAGCGGGGGGACAAGAGACCCAGTACTTC

abundance: NA
v_gene: TRBV30
j_gene: TRBJ2-3
d_gene: TRBD1
CDR3aa: CASPLNRGSTDTQYF
CDR3nt: TGTGCCTCACCATTAAACAGGGGGAGCACAGATACGCAGTATTTT

abundance: NA
v_gene: TRBV20-1
j_gene: TRBJ1-1
d_gene: NA
CDR3aa: CSASNGLVNTEAFF
CDR3nt: TGCAGTGCTAGTAACGGTTTGGTGAACACTGAAGCTTTCTTT

abundance: NA
v_gene: TRBV6-5
j_gene: TRBJ2-4
d_gene: TRBD1
CDR3aa: CASSYGQGVAKNIQYF
CDR3nt: TGTGCCAGCAGCTACGGACAGGGAGTAGCCAAAAACATTCAGTACTTC

abundance: many
v_gene: TRBV12-3/TRBV12-4
j_gene: TRBJ2-6
d_gene: NA
CDR3aa: CASRAESSGANVLTF
CDR3nt: TGTGCCAGCAGGGCGGAGAGCTCTGGGGCCAACGTCCTGACTTTC

abundance: NA
v_gene: TRBV6-2/TRBV6-3
j_gene: TRBJ1-5
d_gene: NA
CDR3aa: CASSYPRRQPQHF
CDR3nt: TGTGCCAGCAGTTACCCAAGGCGACAGCCCCAGCATTTT

abundance: NA
v_gene: TRBV19
j_gene: TRBJ1-1
d_gene: TRBD1
CDR3aa: CASSAGGRNTEAFF
CDR3nt: TGTGCCAGTAGTGCAGGGGGTAGGAACACTGAAGCTTTCTTT

abundance: NA
v_gene: TRBV10-3
j_gene: TRBJ2-1
d_gene: NA
CDR3aa: CAISESTGSSTMSGFF
CDR3nt: TGTGCCATCAGTGAGTCAACGGGGAGTTCTACAATGAGCGGGTTCTTC

abundance: NA
v_gene: TRBV5-1
j_gene: TRBJ2-2
d_gene: NA
CDR3aa: CASSLGRTANTGELFF
CDR3nt: TGCGCCAGCAGCTTGGGGCGGACAGCGAACACCGGGGAGCTGTTTTTT

abundance: NA
v_gene: TRBV15
j_gene: TRBJ1-2
d_gene: TRBD1
CDR3aa: CATGDRGRLRF
CDR3nt: TGTGCCACCGGCGACAGGGGCAGATTACGCTTC

abundance: few
v_gene: TRBV29-1
j_gene: TRBJ2-5
d_gene: TRBD1
CDR3aa: CSVEDHRGETQYF
CDR3nt: TGCAGCGTTGAAGATCACAGGGGAGAGACCCAGTACTTC

abundance: NA
v_gene: TRBV3-1
j_gene: TRBJ1-2
d_gene: TRBD1
CDR3aa: CASSHGQAGLGYGYTF
CDR3nt: TGTGCCAGCAGCCACGGACAGGCCGGCCTGGGCTATGGCTACACCTTC

abundance: few
v_gene: TRBV2
j_gene: TRBJ1-1
d_gene: TRBD1
CDR3aa: CASSYPDRGRRGTEAFF
CDR3nt: TGTGCCAGCAGTTACCCCGACAGGGGGCGTAGGGGCACTGAAGCTTTCTTT

abundance: NA
v_gene: TRBV5-5
j_gene: TRBJ2-7
d_gene: NA
CDR3aa: CASTEWPRGNYEQYF
CDR3nt: TGTGCCAGCACGGAGTGGCCTCGAGGGAACTACGAGCAGTACTTC

abundance: many
v_gene: TRBV12-3/TRBV12-4
j_gene: TRBJ1-2
d_gene: TRBD1
CDR3aa: CASRYNRGSGGYTF
CDR3nt: TGTGCCAGCAGATATAACAGGGGATCGGGTGGCTACACCTTC

abundance: many
v_gene: TRBV4-3
j_gene: TRBJ2-3
d_gene: NA
CDR3aa: CASSQRWGSTDTQYF
CDR3nt: TGCGCCAGCAGCCAAAGGTGGGGAAGCACAGATACGCAGTATTTT

abundance: many
v_gene: TRBV2
j_gene: TRBJ1-1
d_gene: NA
CDR3aa: CASSEGGTEAFF
CDR3nt: TGTGCCAGCAGTGAGGGGGGGACTGAAGCTTTCTTT

abundance: NA
v_gene: TRBV5-1
j_gene: TRBJ2-1
d_gene: TRBD2
CDR3aa: CASSLEAGGGQFF
CDR3nt: TGCGCCAGCAGCTTGGAAGCGGGGGGGGGACAGTTCTTC

abundance: NA
v_gene: TRBV20-1
j_gene: TRBJ2-5
d_gene: NA
CDR3aa: CSAPEIRGQETQYF
CDR3nt: TGCAGTGCTCCCGAGATCAGGGGCCAAGAGACCCAGTACTTC

abundance: few
v_gene: TRBV7-9
j_gene: TRBJ2-1
d_gene: NA
CDR3aa: CASRDEDSHNEQFF
CDR3nt: TGTGCCAGCAGGGATGAGGACAGCCACAATGAGCAGTTCTTC

abundance: NA
v_gene: TRBV6-5
j_gene: TRBJ1-1
d_gene: NA
CDR3aa: CASSYSEGVGAFF
CDR3nt: TGTGCCAGCAGTTACTCCGAGGGGGTTGGAGCTTTCTTT

abundance: few
v_gene: TRBV6-1
j_gene: TRBJ2-7
d_gene: TRBD2
CDR3aa: CASSRLRGVYEQYF
CDR3nt: TGTGCCAGCAGTCGGCTGCGGGGGGTCTACGAGCAGTACTTC

abundance: few
v_gene: TRBV20-1
j_gene: TRBJ2-1
d_gene: TRBD2
CDR3aa: CSASGASSYNEQFF
CDR3nt: TGCAGTGCCAGCGGGGCCAGCTCCTACAATGAGCAGTTCTTC

abundance: NA
v_gene: TRBV29-1
j_gene: TRBJ1-1
d_gene: NA
CDR3aa: CSVEAGDGEAFF
CDR3nt: TGCAGCGTTGAGGCAGGGGACGGTGAAGCTTTCTTT

abundance: NA
v_gene: TRBV11-2
j_gene: TRBJ1-2
d_gene: NA
CDR3aa: CASSLEGATNYGYTF
CDR3nt: TGTGCCAGCAGCTTAGAAGGGGCGACGAACTATGGCTACACCTTC

abundance: few
v_gene: TRBV12-3/TRBV12-4
j_gene: TRBJ2-6
d_gene: TRBD1
CDR3aa: CASSRTGGPGANVLTF
CDR3nt: TGTGCCAGCAGTAGGACAGGGGGGCCTGGGGCCAACGTCCTGACTTTC

abundance: NA
v_gene: TRBV2
j_gene: TRBJ2-4
d_gene: TRBD1
CDR3aa: CASRQGGDIQYF
CDR3nt: TGTGCCAGTAGACAGGGGGGAGACATTCAGTACTTC

abundance: NA
v_gene: TRBV11-2
j_gene: TRBJ2-1
d_gene: NA
CDR3aa: CASSLWNEQFF
CDR3nt: TGTGCCAGCAGCTTATGGAATGAGCAGTTCTTC

abundance: NA
v_gene: TRBV25-1
j_gene: TRBJ2-1
d_gene: NA
CDR3aa: CATLLSYNEQFF
CDR3nt: TGTGCCACCCTACTATCATACAATGAGCAGTTCTTC

abundance: few
v_gene: TRBV24-1
j_gene: TRBJ2-4
d_gene: TRBD1
CDR3aa: CATQDRANIQYF
CDR3nt: TGTGCCACCCAGGACAGGGCGAACATTCAGTACTTC

abundance: NA
v_gene: TRBV15
j_gene: TRBJ1-5
d_gene: NA
CDR3aa: CATSRDDRWGNQPQHF
CDR3nt: TGTGCCACCAGCAGAGATGACAGGTGGGGGAATCAGCCCCAGCATTTT

abundance: NA
v_gene: TRBV5-4
j_gene: TRBJ2-6
d_gene: NA
CDR3aa: CASSWASGANVLTF
CDR3nt: TGTGCCAGCAGCTGGGCGTCTGGGGCCAACGTCCTGACTTTC

abundance: few
v_gene: TRBV4-3
j_gene: TRBJ2-2
d_gene: NA
CDR3aa: CASSQPVGHLTGELFF
CDR3nt: TGCGCCAGCAGCCAACCTGTAGGACATTTAACCGGGGAGCTGTTTTTT

abundance: NA
v_gene: TRBV5-1
j_gene: TRBJ2-5
d_gene: NA
CDR3aa: CASSRGAGNQETQYF
CDR3nt: TGCGCCAGCAGCAGGGGCGCGGGGAATCAAGAGACCCAGTACTTC

abundance: few
v_gene: TRBV6-2/TRBV6-3
j_gene: TRBJ2-1
d_gene: TRBD2
CDR3aa: CASSSVAGGAYNEQFF
CDR3nt: TGTGCCAGCAGTTCAGTAGCGGGGGGAGCCTACAATGAGCAGTTCTTC

abundance: NA
v_gene: TRBV20-1
j_gene: TRBJ2-5
d_gene: NA
CDR3aa: CSASPPHRAETQYF
CDR3nt: TGCAGTGCTAGTCCCCCCCACAGGGCAGAGACCCAGTACTTC

abundance: NA
v_gene: TRBV5-1
j_gene: TRBJ2-3
d_gene: TRBD1
CDR3aa: CASSFNRGLSDTQYF
CDR3nt: TGCGCCAGCAGCTTCAACAGGGGGCTTTCAGATACGCAGTATTTT

abundance: NA
v_gene: TRBV20-1
j_gene: TRBJ2-1
d_gene: TRBD2
CDR3aa: CSARSSGRVGYNEQFF
CDR3nt: TGCAGTGCTAGATCTAGCGGGAGGGTTGGCTACAATGAGCAGTTCTTC